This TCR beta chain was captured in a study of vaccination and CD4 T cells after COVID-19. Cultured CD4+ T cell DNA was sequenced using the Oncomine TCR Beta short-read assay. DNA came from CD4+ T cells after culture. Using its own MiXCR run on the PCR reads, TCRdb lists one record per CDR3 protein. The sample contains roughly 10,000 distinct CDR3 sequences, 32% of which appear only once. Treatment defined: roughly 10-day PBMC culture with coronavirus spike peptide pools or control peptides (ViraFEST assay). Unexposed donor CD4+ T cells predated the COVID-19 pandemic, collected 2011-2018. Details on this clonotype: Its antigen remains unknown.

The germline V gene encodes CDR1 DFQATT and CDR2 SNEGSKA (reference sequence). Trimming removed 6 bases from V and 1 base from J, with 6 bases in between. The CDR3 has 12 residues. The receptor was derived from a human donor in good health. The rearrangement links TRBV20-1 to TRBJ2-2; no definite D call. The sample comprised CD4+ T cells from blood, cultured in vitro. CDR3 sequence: CSARWNTGELFF. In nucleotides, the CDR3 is TGCAGTGCCAGATGGAACACCGGGGAGCTGTTTTTT.